These T cell receptor beta chains were read from a single sample in a study of T-cell memory formation after mild COVID-19. A single record per CDR3 protein comes from TCRdb applying MiXCR to the 5' RACE reads. The data contain more than 150,000 distinct CDR3 sequences, about 20% of them singletons. Sequences were obtained from PBMCs or a T cell subset sorted from them (not recorded which). The receptors stem from an adult woman who had mild COVID-19 (a few samples of this study predate the infection). Cell type and time point are not known. Each CDR3 is given with its conserved first and last residue. D genes are given only for firm matches. Clone size, where shown, is once, few, many, or a class for clones that have expanded.

d_gene,v_gene,len,j_gene,abundance,CDR3aa,CDR3nt
NA,TRBV20-1,15,TRBJ1-2,NA,CSARDRQGYNYGYTF,TGCAGTGCTAGAGATAGGCAGGGATACAACTATGGCTACACCTTC
TRBD1,TRBV5-4,13,TRBJ1-2,NA,CASSWTGGGGYTF,TGTGCCAGCAGCTGGACAGGGGGCGGTGGCTACACCTTC
NA,TRBV15,13,TRBJ2-2,few,CATSYMDVGELFF,TGTGCCACCAGCTATATGGACGTCGGGGAGCTGTTTTTT
NA,TRBV6-2/TRBV6-3,13,TRBJ2-5,few,CASTPRGEETQYF,TGTGCCAGCACCCCAAGGGGTGAAGAGACCCAGTACTTC
NA,TRBV10-3,13,TRBJ2-3,NA,CAISADSTDTQYF,TGTGCCATCAGTGCGGACAGCACAGATACGCAGTATTTT
NA,TRBV27,15,TRBJ2-1,NA,CASSFERGSSNEQFF,TGTGCCAGCAGTTTCGAAAGGGGCTCTAGCAATGAGCAGTTCTTC
NA,TRBV27,13,TRBJ2-2,NA,CASTHLGTGELFF,TGTGCCAGCACCCATTTAGGGACCGGGGAGCTGTTTTTT
TRBD1,TRBV7-9,15,TRBJ2-4,few,CASSQTGDAKNIQYF,TGTGCCAGCAGCCAGACAGGGGATGCCAAAAACATTCAGTACTTC
NA,TRBV10-3,12,TRBJ1-1,NA,CAISEIGTEAFF,TGTGCCATCAGTGAGATTGGAACTGAAGCTTTCTTT
NA,TRBV10-2,15,TRBJ1-3,few,CASRGDGLSGNTIYF,TGCGCCAGCAGAGGGGACGGGCTCTCTGGAAACACCATATATTTT
NA,TRBV28,13,TRBJ1-4,few,CATGQGRNEKLFF,TGTGCCACTGGGCAGGGGCGAAATGAAAAACTGTTTTTT
TRBD1,TRBV15,15,TRBJ1-1,NA,CATSSPGTVNTEAFF,TGTGCCACCAGCAGTCCCGGGACAGTGAACACTGAAGCTTTCTTT
TRBD2,TRBV27,16,TRBJ2-3,NA,CSSSSWAGVSTDTQYF,TGTTCCAGCAGTAGTTGGGCGGGGGTTAGCACAGATACGCAGTATTTT
NA,TRBV4-2,16,TRBJ2-1,NA,CASSQELGGSYNEQFF,TGTGCCAGCAGCCAAGAGCTGGGGGGTTCCTACAATGAGCAGTTCTTC
NA,TRBV11-3,17,TRBJ1-1,few,CASSLDLGATMNTEAFF,TGTGCCAGCAGCTTAGATCTCGGGGCGACTATGAACACTGAAGCTTTCTTT
TRBD2,TRBV24-1,13,TRBJ2-7,few,CATSDRGGYEQYF,TGTGCCACCAGTGATCGGGGGGGCTACGAGCAGTACTTC
NA,TRBV5-6,15,TRBJ2-1,few,CASRVHGGDIGEQFF,TGTGCCAGCAGAGTTCACGGGGGAGATATCGGTGAGCAGTTCTTC
NA,TRBV3-1,14,TRBJ1-1,NA,CASSQDSSGTEAFF,TGTGCCAGCAGCCAAGACAGTAGTGGAACTGAAGCTTTCTTT
TRBD2,TRBV4-2,16,TRBJ2-7,NA,CASSQETSGSTYEQYF,TGTGCCAGCAGCCAAGAAACTAGCGGGAGTACGTACGAGCAGTACTTC
TRBD1,TRBV20-1,18,TRBJ2-6,few,CSAHPYRTGLSGANVLTF,TGCAGTGCTCACCCCTACAGGACAGGACTCTCTGGGGCCAACGTCCTGACTTTC
NA,TRBV11-1,13,TRBJ2-7,NA,CASSQDIPYEQYF,TGTGCCAGCAGCCAAGACATACCCTACGAGCAGTACTTC
NA,TRBV24-1,16,TRBJ1-2,NA,CATSDLRDTTNYGYTF,TGTGCCACCAGTGATTTAAGGGACACGACTAACTATGGCTACACCTTC
NA,TRBV27,18,TRBJ2-3,NA,CASSSTSTVYLSTDTQYF,TGTGCCAGCAGCTCCACCTCGACAGTTTACCTTAGCACAGATACGCAGTATTTT
TRBD1,TRBV7-6,15,TRBJ2-7,NA,CASSYASGTDYEQYF,TGTGCCAGCAGCTACGCGTCCGGGACAGACTACGAGCAGTACTTC
TRBD2,TRBV7-2,18,TRBJ2-3,NA,CAISSLAGALRFTDTQYF,TGTGCCATCAGCTCCCTAGCGGGGGCCCTCAGATTCACAGATACGCAGTATTTT
NA,TRBV30,13,TRBJ2-1,few,CAWSDGRKSEQFF,TGTGCCTGGAGTGACGGGCGTAAGAGTGAGCAGTTCTTC
NA,TRBV5-1,13,TRBJ2-7,few,CASSLGASDGQYF,TGCGCCAGCAGCTTGGGAGCCAGCGACGGGCAGTACTTC
NA,TRBV5-4,12,TRBJ1-1,few,CASSFVVTEAFF,TGTGCCAGCAGCTTTGTCGTCACTGAAGCTTTCTTT
TRBD2,TRBV9,17,TRBJ2-1,few,CASSVSGTSYAGDEQFF,TGTGCCAGCAGCGTATCCGGGACTAGCTATGCAGGAGATGAGCAGTTCTTC
TRBD1,TRBV9,15,TRBJ2-7,few,CASSPTRDRTYEQYF,TGTGCCAGCAGCCCCACCCGGGACAGGACCTACGAGCAGTACTTC
TRBD1,TRBV12-3/TRBV12-4,17,TRBJ2-7,few,CASSRSRDRGGIHEQYF,TGTGCCAGCAGCAGATCCCGGGACAGGGGGGGAATCCACGAGCAGTACTTC
TRBD1,TRBV5-1,14,TRBJ2-7,few,CASNPGTGYYEQYF,TGCGCCAGCAACCCAGGGACAGGGTACTACGAGCAGTACTTC
TRBD1,TRBV4-3,14,TRBJ1-2,NA,CASSQDEGASGYTF,TGCGCCAGCAGCCAAGACGAGGGGGCGAGTGGCTACACCTTC
NA,TRBV9,13,TRBJ2-7,few,CASSAGTPGEQYF,TGTGCCAGCAGCGCGGGGACCCCTGGGGAGCAGTACTTC
TRBD2,TRBV7-9,14,TRBJ2-1,NA,CASSSGGQSNEQFF,TGTGCCAGCAGCTCGGGGGGGCAGTCCAATGAGCAGTTCTTC
TRBD2,TRBV6-5,17,TRBJ2-3,few,CASSPQAAGGLTDTQYF,TGTGCCAGCAGTCCACAAGCCGCGGGGGGTCTCACAGATACGCAGTATTTT
NA,TRBV24-1,15,TRBJ2-3,NA,CATSGGQGFGATQYF,TGTGCCACCAGTGGGGGCCAGGGGTTTGGGGCTACGCAGTATTTT
NA,TRBV7-6,17,TRBJ1-3,NA,CASSPGRGGYSGNTIYF,TGTGCCAGCAGCCCAGGCCGCGGGGGGTACTCTGGAAACACCATATATTTT
NA,TRBV4-2,14,TRBJ2-3,few,CASSPRASRDTQYF,TGTGCCAGCAGCCCTAGGGCGTCGCGCGATACGCAGTATTTT
TRBD2,TRBV15,17,TRBJ2-3,NA,CATSGGLAGDRTDTQYF,TGTGCCACCAGCGGAGGACTAGCGGGGGATCGTACAGATACGCAGTATTTT
NA,TRBV5-5,14,TRBJ2-2,many,CASSLGGFTGELFF,TGTGCCAGCAGCTTGGGAGGATTCACCGGGGAGCTGTTTTTT
NA,TRBV5-1,13,TRBJ1-2,once,CASSMQANYGYTF,TGCGCCAGCAGCATGCAGGCTAACTATGGCTACACCTTC
TRBD2,TRBV9,17,TRBJ2-1,NA,CASSPHHRPPSGGEQFF,TGTGCCAGCAGCCCACATCATAGGCCCCCCTCGGGGGGTGAGCAGTTCTTC
NA,TRBV15,13,TRBJ2-7,NA,CATSRDREHEQYF,TGTGCCACCAGCAGAGACAGGGAACACGAGCAGTACTTC